This T cell receptor (beta chain) was profiled in a study of shared clonotypes between healthy human individuals. In the study overall: The plates for each donor numbered three CD4 naive, three CD4 memory, two CD8 naive and one CD8 memory.

Trimming stripped 6 bases from V and 2 bases from J, with 22 bases between. Germline CDR1 reads MDHEN; CDR2 reads SYDVKM. This CDR3 comprises 17 residues. Clones were read by immunoSEQ multiplex PCR, and TCRdb kept only the in-frame ones, dropping some. This table has a few million clones, approximately 94% appearing once. The source material was naive CD4+ T cells sorted from blood. As to subset: CD45RA+ positively selected. The chain couples TRBV28 to TRBJ1-2; D remains ambiguous. This TCR came from a man aged 18 to 35 in good health. Here the CDR3 DNA reads TGTGCCAGCAGGGACCCTATATGGGGAGGCGCAAACTATGGCTACACCTTC. It codes for CASRDPIWGGANYGYTF.